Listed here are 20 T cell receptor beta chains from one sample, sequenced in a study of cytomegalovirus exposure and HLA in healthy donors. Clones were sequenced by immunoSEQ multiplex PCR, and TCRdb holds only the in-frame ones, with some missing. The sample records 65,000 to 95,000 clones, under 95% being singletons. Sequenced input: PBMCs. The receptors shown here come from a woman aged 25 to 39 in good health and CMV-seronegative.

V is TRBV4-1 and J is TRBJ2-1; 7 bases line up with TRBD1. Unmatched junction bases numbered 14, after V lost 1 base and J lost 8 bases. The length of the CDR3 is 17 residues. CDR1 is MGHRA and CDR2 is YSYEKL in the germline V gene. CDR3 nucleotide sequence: TGCGCCAGCAGCCAAGGAGGCCGGGTGACAGGGTTCGATGAGCAGTTCTTC. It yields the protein CASSQGGRVTGFDEQFF.

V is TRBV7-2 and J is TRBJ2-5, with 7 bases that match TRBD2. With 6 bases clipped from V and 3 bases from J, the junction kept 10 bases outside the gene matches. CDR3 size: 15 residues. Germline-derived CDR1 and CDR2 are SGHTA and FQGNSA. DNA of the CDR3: TGTGCCAGCAGTTATAAGGCAAGCGGGGAAGAGACCCAGTACTTC. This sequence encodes CASSYKASGEETQYF.

CDR3 nucleotides: TGTGCCAGTAGTAGAGAACTGTATAATTCACCCCTCCACTTT. Translated, it gives CASSRELYNSPLHF. The V call is TRBV19, the J call TRBJ1-6; D gene uncertain. The CDR3 is 14 residues long. The V gene's germline CDR1 is LNHDA and CDR2 SQIVND (reference sequence). The V gene lost 4 bases and the J gene lost 4 bases, with 8 bases spanning the gap.

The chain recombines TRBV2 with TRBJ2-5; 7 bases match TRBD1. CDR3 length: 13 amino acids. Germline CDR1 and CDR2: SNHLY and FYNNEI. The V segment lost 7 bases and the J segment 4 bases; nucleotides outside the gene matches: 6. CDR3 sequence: CASTLGQSETQYF. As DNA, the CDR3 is TGTGCCAGCACCTTGGGACAGTCAGAGACCCAGTACTTC.

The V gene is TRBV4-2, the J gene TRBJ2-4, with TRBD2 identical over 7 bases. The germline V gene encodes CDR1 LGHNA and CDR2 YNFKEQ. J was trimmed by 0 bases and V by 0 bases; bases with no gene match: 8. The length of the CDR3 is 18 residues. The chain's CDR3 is CASSQDPAGILAKNIQYF. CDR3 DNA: TGTGCCAGCAGCCAAGATCCAGCGGGGATCCTAGCCAAAAACATTCAGTACTTC.

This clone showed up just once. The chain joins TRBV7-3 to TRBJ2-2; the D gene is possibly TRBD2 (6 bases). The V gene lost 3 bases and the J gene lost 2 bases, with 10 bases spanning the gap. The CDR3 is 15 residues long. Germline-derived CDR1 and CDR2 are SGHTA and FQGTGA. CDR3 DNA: TGTGCCAGCAGCTTCGGGACTCCTAACACCGGGGAGCTGTTTTTT. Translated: CASSFGTPNTGELFF.

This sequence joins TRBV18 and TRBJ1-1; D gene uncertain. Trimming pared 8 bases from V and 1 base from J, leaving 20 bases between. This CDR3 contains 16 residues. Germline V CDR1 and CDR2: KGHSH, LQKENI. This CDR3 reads CASPRSCFVRNTEAFF. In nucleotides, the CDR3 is TGTGCCAGCCCACGGTCATGTTTTGTCAGGAACACTGAAGCTTTCTTT.

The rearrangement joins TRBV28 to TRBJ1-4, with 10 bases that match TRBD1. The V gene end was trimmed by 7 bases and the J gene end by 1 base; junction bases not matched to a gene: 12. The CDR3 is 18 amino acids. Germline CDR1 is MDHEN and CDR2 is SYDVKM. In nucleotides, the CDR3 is TGTGCCAGCATCCGGACAGGGGGATTCTTCGGAACTAATGAAAAACTGTTTTTT. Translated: CASIRTGGFFGTNEKLFF.

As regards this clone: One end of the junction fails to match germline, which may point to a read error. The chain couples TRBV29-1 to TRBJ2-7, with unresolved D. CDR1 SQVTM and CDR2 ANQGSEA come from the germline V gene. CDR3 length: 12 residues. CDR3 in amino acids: CSVEGVRNEQYF. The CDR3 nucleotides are TGCAGCGTAGAAGGTGTGCGGAACGAGCAGTACTTC.

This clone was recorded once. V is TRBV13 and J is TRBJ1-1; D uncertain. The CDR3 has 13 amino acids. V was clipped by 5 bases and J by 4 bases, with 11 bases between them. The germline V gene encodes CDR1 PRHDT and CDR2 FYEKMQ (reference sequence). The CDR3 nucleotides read TGTGCCAGCAGCCGACGGCGGGGCACTGAAGCTTTCTTT. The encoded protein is CASSRRRGTEAFF.

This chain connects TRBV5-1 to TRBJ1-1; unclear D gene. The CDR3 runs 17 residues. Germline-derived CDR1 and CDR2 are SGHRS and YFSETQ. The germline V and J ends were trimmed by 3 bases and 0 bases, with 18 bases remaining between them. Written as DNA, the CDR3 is TGCGCCAGCAGCTCGGACCCATTTGGGAGCATGAACACTGAAGCTTTCTTT. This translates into CASSSDPFGSMNTEAFF.

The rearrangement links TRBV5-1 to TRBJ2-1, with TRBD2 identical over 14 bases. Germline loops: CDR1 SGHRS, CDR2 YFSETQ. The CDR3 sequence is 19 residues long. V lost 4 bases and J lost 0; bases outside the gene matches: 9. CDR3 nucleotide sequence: TGCGCCAGCAGCCCGGGGACTAGCGGGAGAGGGGTCTCCTACAATGAGCAGTTCTTC. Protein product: CASSPGTSGRGVSYNEQFF.

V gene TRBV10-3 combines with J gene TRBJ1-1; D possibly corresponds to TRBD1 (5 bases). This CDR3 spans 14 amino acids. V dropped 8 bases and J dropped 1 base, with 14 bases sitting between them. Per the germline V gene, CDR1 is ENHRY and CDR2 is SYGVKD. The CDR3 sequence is CAISLGVENTEAFF. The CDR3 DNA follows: TGTGCCATCTCCTTAGGGGTGGAGAACACTGAAGCTTTCTTT.

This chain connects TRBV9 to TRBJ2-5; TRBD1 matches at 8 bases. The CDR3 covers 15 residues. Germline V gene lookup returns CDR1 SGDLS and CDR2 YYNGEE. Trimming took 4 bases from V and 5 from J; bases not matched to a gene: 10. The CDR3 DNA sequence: TGTGCCAGCAGCACCCGACAGGGGAGAGGGGAGACCCAGTACTTC. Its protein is CASSTRQGRGETQYF.

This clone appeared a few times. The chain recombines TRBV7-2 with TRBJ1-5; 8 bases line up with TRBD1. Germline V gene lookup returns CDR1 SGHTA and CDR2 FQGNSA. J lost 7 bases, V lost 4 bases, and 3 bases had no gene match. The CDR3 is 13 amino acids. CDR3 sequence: CASSSRQGQPQHF. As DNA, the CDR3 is TGTGCCAGCAGCTCCCGACAGGGGCAGCCCCAGCATTTT.

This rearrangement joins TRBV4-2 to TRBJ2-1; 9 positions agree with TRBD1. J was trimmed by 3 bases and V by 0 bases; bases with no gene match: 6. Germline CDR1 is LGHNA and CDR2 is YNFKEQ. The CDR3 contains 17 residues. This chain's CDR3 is CASSQDWTGDFYNEQFF. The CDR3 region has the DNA TGTGCCAGCAGCCAAGATTGGACAGGGGACTTCTACAATGAGCAGTTCTTC.

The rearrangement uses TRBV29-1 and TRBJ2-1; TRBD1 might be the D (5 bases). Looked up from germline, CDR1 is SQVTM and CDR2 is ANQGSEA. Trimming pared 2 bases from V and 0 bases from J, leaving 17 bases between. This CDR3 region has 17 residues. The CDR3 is CSVEPRRRGFSYNEQFF. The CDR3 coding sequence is TGCAGCGTTGAACCGAGGCGTAGGGGATTCTCCTACAATGAGCAGTTCTTC.

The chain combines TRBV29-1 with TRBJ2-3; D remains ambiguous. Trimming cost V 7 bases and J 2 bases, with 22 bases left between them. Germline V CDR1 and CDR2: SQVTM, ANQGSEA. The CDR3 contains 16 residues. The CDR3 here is CSAPPGSVSTTDTQYF. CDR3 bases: TGCAGCGCTCCACCCGGGTCCGTCTCGACCACAGATACGCAGTATTTT.

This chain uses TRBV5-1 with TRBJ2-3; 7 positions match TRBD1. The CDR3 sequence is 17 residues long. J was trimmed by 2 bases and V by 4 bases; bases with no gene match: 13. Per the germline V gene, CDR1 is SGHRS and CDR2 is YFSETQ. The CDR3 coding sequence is TGCGCCAGCAGCCGGAAAGCGACAGGGATCCTCACAGATACGCAGTATTTT. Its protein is CASSRKATGILTDTQYF.

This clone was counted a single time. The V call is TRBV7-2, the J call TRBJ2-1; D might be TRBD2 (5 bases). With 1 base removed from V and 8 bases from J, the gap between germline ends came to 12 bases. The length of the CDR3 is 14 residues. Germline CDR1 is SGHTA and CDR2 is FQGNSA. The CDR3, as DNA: TGTGCCAGCAGCTTAGGGGTGGAGGTGGATGAGCAGTTCTTC. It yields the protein CASSLGVEVDEQFF.